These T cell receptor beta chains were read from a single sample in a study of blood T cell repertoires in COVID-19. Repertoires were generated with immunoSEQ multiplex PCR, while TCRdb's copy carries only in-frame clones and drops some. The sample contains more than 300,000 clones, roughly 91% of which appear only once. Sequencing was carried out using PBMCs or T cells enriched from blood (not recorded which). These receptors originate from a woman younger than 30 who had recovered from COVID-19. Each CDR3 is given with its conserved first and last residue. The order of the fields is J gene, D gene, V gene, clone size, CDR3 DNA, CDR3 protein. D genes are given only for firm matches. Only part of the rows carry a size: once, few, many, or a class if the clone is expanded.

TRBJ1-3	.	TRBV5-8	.	TGTGCCAGCAGCTCGCGGGCCGGCGGAAAAAACACCATATATTTT	CASSSRAGGKNTIYF
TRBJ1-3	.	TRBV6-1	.	TGTGCCAGCAGTGAACGGGGGGTTGAGGACACCATATATTTT	CASSERGVEDTIYF
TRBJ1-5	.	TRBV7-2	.	TGTGCCAGCAGCTTTGAATCAGGGAGGCAGCCCCAGCATTTT	CASSFESGRQPQHF
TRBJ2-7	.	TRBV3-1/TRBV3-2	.	TGTGCCAGCAGCCAAGATCCCGTCTTTTCCGAGCAGTACTTC	CASSQDPVFSEQYF
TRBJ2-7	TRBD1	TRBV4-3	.	TGCGCCAGCAGCCAGGATAACAGGGGCCCCTACGAGCAGTACTTC	CASSQDNRGPYEQYF
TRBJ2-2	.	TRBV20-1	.	TGCAGTGTTCGTAACACCGGGGAGCTGTTTTTT	CSVRNTGELFF
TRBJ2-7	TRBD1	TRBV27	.	TGTGCCAGCAGTCCCGGGACAGCAGTCGAGCAGTACTTC	CASSPGTAVEQYF
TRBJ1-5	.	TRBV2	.	TGTGCCAGCAGTGAAGGGTGGGGGGGCGAGCCCCAGCATTTT	CASSEGWGGEPQHF
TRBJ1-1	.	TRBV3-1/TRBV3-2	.	TGTGCCAGCAGCCAAGCAATGGAAGCTTTCTTT	CASSQAMEAFF
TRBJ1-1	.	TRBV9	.	TGTGCCAGCAGCGTAATCGTCAGGGAATACACTGAAGCTTTCTTT	CASSVIVREYTEAFF
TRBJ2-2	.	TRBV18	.	TGTGCCAGCTCAATCGACATCCCTCAACGGGGCGGGGAGCTGTTTTTT	CASSIDIPQRGGELFF
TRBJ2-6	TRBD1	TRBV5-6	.	TGTGCCAGCAGCACAGGGGTCCCCGGGGCCAACGTCCTGACTTTC	CASSTGVPGANVLTF
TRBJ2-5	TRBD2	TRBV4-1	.	TGCGCCAGCAGCCAAGATCAAAGGGAGGGCGGGGAGACCCAGTACTTC	CASSQDQREGGETQYF
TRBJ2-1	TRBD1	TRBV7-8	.	TGTGCCAGCAGCTTGGCCGATTGGGGACAGGGCGTCTTCGAGCAGTTCTTC	CASSLADWGQGVFEQFF
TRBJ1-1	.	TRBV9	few	TGTGCCAGCAGCGCGTCCCCGCTAGGGTGGGGGGACACTGAAGCTTTCTTT	CASSASPLGWGDTEAFF
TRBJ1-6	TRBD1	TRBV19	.	TGTGCCAGTAGTTGGGGACAGGGCATGAGTTCACCCCTCCACTTT	CASSWGQGMSSPLHF